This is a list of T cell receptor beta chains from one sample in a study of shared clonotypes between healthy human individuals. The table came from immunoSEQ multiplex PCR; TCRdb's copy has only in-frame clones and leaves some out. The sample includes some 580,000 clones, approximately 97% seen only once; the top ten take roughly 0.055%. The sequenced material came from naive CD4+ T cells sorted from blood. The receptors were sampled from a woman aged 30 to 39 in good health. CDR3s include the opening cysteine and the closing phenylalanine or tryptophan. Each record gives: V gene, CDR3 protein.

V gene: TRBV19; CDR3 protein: CASSIGPGNYGYTF
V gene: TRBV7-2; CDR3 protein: CASSFGTSVNEQFF
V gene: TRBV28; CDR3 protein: CASNPAGGNSYNEQFF
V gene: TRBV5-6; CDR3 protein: CASSLRRGTEAFF
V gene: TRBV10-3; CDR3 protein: CAISVGVNTGELFF
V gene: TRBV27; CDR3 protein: CASRWTASSYEQYF
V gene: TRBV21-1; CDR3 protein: CASSASPVPNPYEQYF
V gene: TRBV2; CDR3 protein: CASLRDRRTTNEKLFF
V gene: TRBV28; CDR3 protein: CASSLPGNTIYF
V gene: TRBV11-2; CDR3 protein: CASSLYSQSGEKLFF
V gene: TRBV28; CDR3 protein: CASSDGGTAADTQYF
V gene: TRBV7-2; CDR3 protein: CASSFSGRVEQFF
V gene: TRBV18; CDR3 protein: CASSPPGLAGGRYEQYF
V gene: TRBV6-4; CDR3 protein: CASAEDSGNQPQHF
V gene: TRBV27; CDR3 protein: CASKDRDSYGYTF
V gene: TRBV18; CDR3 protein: CASSPAPQGQPQHF
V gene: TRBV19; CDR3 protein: CASSPRQGPNYGYTF
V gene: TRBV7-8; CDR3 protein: CASSLVGAEAFF
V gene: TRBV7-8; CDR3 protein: CASSAQVGAGNQPQHF
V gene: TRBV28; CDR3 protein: CASRHQRPRDTEAFF
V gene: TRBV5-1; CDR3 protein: CASSLGGMNTEAFF
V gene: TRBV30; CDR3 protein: CAWSASDRVKYGYTF
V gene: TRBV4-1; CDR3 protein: CASSATGLRTDTQYF
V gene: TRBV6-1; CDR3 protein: CASSQNSNQPQHF
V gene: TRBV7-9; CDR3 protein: CASSQMGRATGELFF
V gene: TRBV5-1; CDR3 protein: CASSLARETGLGDEQFF
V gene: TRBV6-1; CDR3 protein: CASRREAGYGYTF
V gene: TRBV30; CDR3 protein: CAWSGEGRWTEAFF
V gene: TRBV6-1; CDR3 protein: CASSELQRNTEAFF
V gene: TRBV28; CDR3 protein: CASSPGLAGVETQYF
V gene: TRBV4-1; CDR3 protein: CASSQLGLAGARSGANVLTF
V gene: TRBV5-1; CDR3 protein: CASSSRPQGAPLPRSYEQYF
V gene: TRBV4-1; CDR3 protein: CASSQGRVNTEAFF
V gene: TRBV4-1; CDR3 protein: CASSQGYGVGQPQHF
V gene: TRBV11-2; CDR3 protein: CASSSKGGLGEKLFF
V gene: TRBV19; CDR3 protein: CASSINIQGVTEAFF
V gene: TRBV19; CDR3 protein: CASSTLPTTGDTGELFF
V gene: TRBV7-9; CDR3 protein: CASSLWTGELFF
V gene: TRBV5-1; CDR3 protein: CASSSTSGRYGTGELFF
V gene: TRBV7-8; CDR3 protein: CASSLIRELFF
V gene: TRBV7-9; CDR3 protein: CASSVGNTEAFF
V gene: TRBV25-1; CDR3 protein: CASSKQGVGNEKLFF
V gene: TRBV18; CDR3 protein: CASSPPGVWETQYF
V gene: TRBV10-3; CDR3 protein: CAISFSGREDEQYF
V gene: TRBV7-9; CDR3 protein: CASSRATWTVFSYNEQFF
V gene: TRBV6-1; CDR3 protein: CASSEDRSPGNTIYF
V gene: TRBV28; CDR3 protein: CASSLDQYSPNTGELFF
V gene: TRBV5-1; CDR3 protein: CASSLISASYNEQFF
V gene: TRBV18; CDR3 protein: CASSGAYEQYF
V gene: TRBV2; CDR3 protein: CASRGDRGAFF
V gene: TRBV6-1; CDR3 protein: CASCIQSELEGEQYF
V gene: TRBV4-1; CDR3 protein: CASSRPGQRLNYGYTF
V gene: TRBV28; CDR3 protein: CASSLEGYYEQYF
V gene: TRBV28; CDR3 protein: CASSLQHLSPLHF
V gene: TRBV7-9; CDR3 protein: CASSLLTGELFF
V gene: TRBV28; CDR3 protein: CASSTGTSGRAIFEQFF
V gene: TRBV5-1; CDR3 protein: CASSGPAGSGYTF
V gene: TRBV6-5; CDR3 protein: CASSYQKLEAGELFF
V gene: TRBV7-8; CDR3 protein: CASSLFLGWAQHF
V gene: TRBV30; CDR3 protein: CAWAYYLQETQYF